This T cell receptor (beta chain) was obtained from a study of blood T cell repertoires in COVID-19. Cohort assignment relied on participant-reported clinical history. Recovered participants had two consecutive negative NP/OP PCR tests, healthcare professional clearance, or symptom resolution. Method: immunoSEQ multiplex PCR; TCRdb's copy keeps in-frame clones and lacks some. The sample shows approximately 200,000 clones, 86% of them seen only once. In its sample, this clone was seen once. The sample comprised PBMCs or T cells enriched from blood (not recorded which). The source of this sequence is a woman between 25 and 40 years old who had recovered from COVID-19.

The CDR3 nucleotides read TGCGCCAGCAGCTTGATAGCGGGAGGAGCCTACAATGAGCAGTTCTTC. Its translation is CASSLIAGGAYNEQFF. J is TRBJ2-1 and V is TRBV5-1; 10 positions agree with TRBD2. There are 16 residues in the CDR3. The junction had 3 bases not matched to a gene; V was cut back by 1 base and J by 2 bases. Germline V lookup: CDR1 SGHRS, CDR2 YFSETQ.